The next 14 T cell receptor beta chains were all read from a single sample in a study of T cell responses to AZD1222 COVID-19 vaccine. The protocol was immunoSEQ multiplex PCR, while the TCRdb copy is restricted to in-frame clones and leaves out a portion. The sample holds 100,000 to 150,000 clones, around 86% seen once. Specimen: peripheral blood, collected on day 0 of AZD1222 vaccination. These receptor sequences come from an adult in good health.

J is TRBJ2-5 and V is TRBV11-3; 7 bases match TRBD1. Germline V gene sequence: CDR1 SGHNT, CDR2 YENEEA. The CDR3 is made up of 15 amino acids. Losses at the gene ends were 0 bases for V and 7 bases for J; bases not matched to a gene: 8. The chain's CDR3 is CASSLDGRTGGTQYF. The CDR3 coding sequence is TGTGCCAGCAGCTTAGATGGGCGGACAGGTGGGACCCAGTACTTC.

V and J are TRBV18 and TRBJ2-7; possibly TRBD1 for D (5 bases). Trimming cost V 1 base and J 5 bases, with 12 bases left between them. CDR1 is KGHSH and CDR2 is LQKENI in the germline V gene. This CDR3 contains 14 residues. CDR3 residues: CASSPLTLGDEQYF. In DNA form, the CDR3 reads TGTGCCAGCTCACCACTAACCCTAGGGGACGAGCAGTACTTC.

J is TRBJ1-5 and V is TRBV27; TRBD1 is a possible D gene (5 bases). This CDR3 comprises 15 residues. Germline V CDR1 and CDR2: MNHEY, SMNVEV (reference sequence). The V and J ends lost 2 bases and 4 bases respectively, with 12 bases between them. In DNA, the CDR3 is TGTGCCAGCAGTTTAGGAGGGGCCCCAAATCAGCCCCAGCATTTT. It translates to CASSLGGAPNQPQHF.

V gene TRBV5-4 combines with J gene TRBJ2-3; 7 bases agree with TRBD1. The length of the CDR3 is 15 residues. Germline trimming cut 3 bases from V and 3 bases from J; bases unmatched to any gene: 7. Germline V gene lookup returns CDR1 SGHNT and CDR2 YYREEE (reference sequence). CDR3 in DNA: TGTGCCAGCAGCTCCCGGGACAGAGGAACAGATACGCAGTATTTT. Translated, it gives CASSSRDRGTDTQYF.

V usage is TRBV9 and J usage is TRBJ1-2; D might be TRBD1 (5 bases). Germline V gene data show CDR1 as SGDLS and CDR2 as YYNGEE. V was clipped by 9 bases and J by 2 bases, with 8 bases between them. This CDR3 contains 11 residues. The CDR3 DNA sequence: TGTGCCACTGGGGACAACTATGGCTACACCTTC. The encoded protein is CATGDNYGYTF.

The V call is TRBV4-1, the J call TRBJ1-6; 9 nucleotides agree with TRBD1. The CDR3 runs to 12 residues. The V gene's germline CDR1 is MGHRA and CDR2 YSYEKL. The CDR3 protein is CATGTGNSPLHF. CDR3 nucleotide sequence: TGCGCGACCGGGACAGGGAACTCACCCCTCCACTTT.

The chain employs TRBV7-2 and TRBJ1-2; 9 nucleotides agree with TRBD1. Germline lookup yields CDR1 SGHTA and CDR2 FQGNSA. This CDR3 contains 16 residues. V dropped 2 bases and J dropped 4; count of bases not matched to a gene: 8. The CDR3 nucleotides are TGTGCCAGCAGCTTACGCACAGGGGGCGTCACCTATGGCTACACCTTC. Residues: CASSLRTGGVTYGYTF. Full variable domain (rest looked up from reference TRBV7-2 and TRBJ1-2): GAGVSQSPSNKVTEKGKDVELRCDPISGHTALYWYRQSLGQGLEFLIYFQGNSAPDKSGLPSDRFSAERTGGSVSTLTIQRTQQEDSAVYLCASSLRTGGVTYGYTFGSGTRLTVV.

This sequence joins TRBV6-5 and TRBJ1-1, with a weak D call TRBD1 (6 bases). This CDR3 has 13 residues. V lost 0 bases and J 11 bases, leaving 13 bases between the germline ends. CDR1 and CDR2 (germline): MNHEY, SVGAGI. CDR3 amino acids: CASSYSIRTVAFF. Here the CDR3 DNA reads TGTGCCAGCAGTTACTCGATAAGGACAGTTGCTTTCTTT.

V usage is TRBV19 and J usage is TRBJ2-7; possibly TRBD2 for D (5 bases). The CDR3 has 16 amino acids. V lost 1 base and J lost 4, with 17 bases in between. The V gene's germline CDR1 is LNHDA and CDR2 SQIVND (reference sequence). The CDR3: CASSIATGITTYEQYF. CDR3 nucleotides: TGTGCCAGTAGTATAGCTACCGGGATAACCACTTACGAGCAGTACTTC.

V is TRBV7-3 and J is TRBJ2-5; D possibly matches TRBD1 or TRBD2 (7 bases each). Germline V gene data show CDR1 as SGHTA and CDR2 as FQGTGA. CDR3 size: 16 residues. V lost 1 base and J 5 bases, leaving 17 bases between the germline ends. CDR3 DNA: TGTGCCAGCAGCTTAAATATAGGCGGGGGACAGGAGACCCAGTACTTC. It translates to CASSLNIGGGQETQYF.

The chain has TRBV18 and TRBJ2-3; D is unclear. The CDR3 length is 14 residues. Germline values: CDR1 KGHSH, CDR2 LQKENI. With 7 bases removed from V and 0 bases from J, the gap between germline ends came to 11 bases. DNA of the CDR3: TGTGCCAGCTTGCCGACGGAAAGCACAGATACGCAGTATTTT. This codes for CASLPTESTDTQYF.

On this clone: The sample carries other DNA sequences with the same CDR3. V is TRBV9 and J is TRBJ2-1; the D gene is possibly TRBD2 (6 bases). V lost 1 base to trimming and J lost 6 bases, with 8 bases between them. The CDR3 is 13 amino acids. Germline CDR1 reads SGDLS; CDR2 reads YYNGEE. For the CDR3, the DNA is TGTGCCAGCAGCGTACTGGGGGGCAATGAGCAGTTCTTC. This sequence encodes CASSVLGGNEQFF.

The chain uses TRBV6-6 and TRBJ1-1; D is unresolved. The germline V and J ends were trimmed by 8 bases and 1 base, with 11 bases remaining between them. This CDR3 has 13 residues. From germline, CDR1 is MNHNY and CDR2 SVGAGI (reference sequence). In nucleotides, the CDR3 is TGTGCCAGCCGGAGGCCTCAGAACACTGAAGCTTTCTTT. It specifies CASRRPQNTEAFF.

The V and J genes are TRBV7-2 and TRBJ1-1; D gene unclear. With 5 bases removed from V and 4 bases from J, the gap between germline ends came to 14 bases. The CDR3 has 14 amino acids. From germline, CDR1 is SGHTA and CDR2 FQGNSA. CDR3: CASSPSLSGTEAFF. The CDR3 DNA is TGTGCCAGCAGCCCTTCCCTTTCGGGCACTGAAGCTTTCTTT.